The clone carrying this TCR beta chain was seen many times. Its antigen is undetermined. Time point specified: newly diagnosed GD, antithyroid drugs for less than 3 months. With RNA extracted from PBMCs as input, the TCR library was made. Staff took approximately 9.9 milliliters of peripheral blood and put it into EDTA tubes. This sample was included in a study of regulatory T cells in long-lasting Graves disease. Study-wide points: Favored gene segments in persistent disease were TRBV28, TRBJ1-2 and TRBJ2-5. Analysis covered peripheral blood alone, not thyroid tissue.

Sequencing libraries for TCR beta were prepared with iRepertoire HTBI primers and Arm-PCR of CDR3 regions. In the original workflow: Samples jointly harbored about 63 TRBV and 14 TRBJ segments. TCRdb independently ran MiXCR on the multiplex PCR reads; one entry per CDR3 protein. The V and J calls were determined by TCRdb, not by the authors. The sample consists of about 320,000 distinct CDR3 sequences, 15% to 20% of them appearing once. Per the germline V gene, CDR1 is MNHEY and CDR2 is SVGAGI. The length of the CDR3 is 15 residues. The V and J ends lost 4 bases and 7 bases respectively, with 17 bases between them.

The TCR sequence derives from a female donor with Graves disease. The rearrangement joins TRBV6-5 to TRBJ2-1; a possible D gene is TRBD2 (6 bases). Sample: peripheral blood mononuclear cells (PBMCs), taken at new diagnosis, from a patient treated with antithyroid drugs. As DNA, the CDR3 is TGTGCCAGCAGTTCCCTTGGCGGGATAGGTAATGAGCAGTTCTTC. This translates into CASSSLGGIGNEQFF.